The sequence of this TCR beta chain was determined in a study of chemoradiotherapy in HPV16-positive cancers. The CDR3 spans 14 residues. Germline loops: CDR1 LNHDA, CDR2 SQIVND (reference sequence). V lost 4 bases, J lost 1 base, and 8 bases lay in between. Sequencing used immunoSEQ multiplex PCR; TCRdb keeps in-frame clones, though not all of them. Of under 35,000 clones in the sample, approximately 90% were seen once. The rearrangement links TRBV19 to TRBJ1-5; unclear D gene. The TCR originated in a human donor with HPV-associated anogenital cancer. Sequencing was performed on blood, taken from a patient who underwent chemoradiotherapy. This chain's CDR3 is CASSKGYSNQPQHF. The CDR3 DNA follows: TGTGCCAGTAGTAAGGGTTACAGCAATCAGCCCCAGCATTTT.